This TCR beta chain was identified in a study of cytomegalovirus exposure and HLA in healthy donors. For the study at large: From about 200 million T cells, an earlier analysis saw some 120 million unique TCR beta sequences. Study-wide results and limits: It was shown in a later analysis that HLA-associated TCR beta chains were more clonally expanded than other, equally common chains. The authors later linked a missense DCLRE1C variant to TCR beta V- and J-gene trimming. Reports described diagnosis of cytomegalovirus status by the classifier as highly specific and sensitive.

The study ran its PCR with 60 Vbeta and 13 Jbeta primers. Repertoires were generated with immunoSEQ multiplex PCR, while TCRdb's copy carries only in-frame clones and drops some. The sample lists some 70,000 clones, about 81% occurring once. V shed 0 bases and J shed 2 bases, with 9 bases lying between them. CDR1 is MNHNY and CDR2 is SVGAGI in the germline V gene (reference sequence). The CDR3 totals 15 residues. About this clone itself: What it recognizes is unknown.

The TCR sequence derives from a woman in her forties or fifties in good health and CMV-seronegative. Sequenced input: PBMCs. The chain links TRBV6-6 to TRBJ2-3; D is uncertain. In DNA form, the CDR3 reads TGTGCCAGCAGTTACTCTGGGCAGAACACAGATACGCAGTATTTT. The encoded protein is CASSYSGQNTDTQYF.